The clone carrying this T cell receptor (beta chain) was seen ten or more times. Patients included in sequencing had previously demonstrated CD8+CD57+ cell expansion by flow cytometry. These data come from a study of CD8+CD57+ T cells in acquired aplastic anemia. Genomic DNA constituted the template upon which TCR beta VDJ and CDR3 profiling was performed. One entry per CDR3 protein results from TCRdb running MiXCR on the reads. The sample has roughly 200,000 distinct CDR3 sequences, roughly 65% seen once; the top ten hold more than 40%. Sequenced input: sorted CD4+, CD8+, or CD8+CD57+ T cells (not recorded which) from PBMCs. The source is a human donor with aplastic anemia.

CDR3 coding DNA: TGCGCCAGCAGCCCAGGGGGACAGGGGGCGGAAGATACGCAGTATTTT. This gives the protein CASSPGGQGAEDTQYF. The chain couples TRBV4-1 to TRBJ2-3, with 12 bases that match TRBD1. Germline CDR1 is MGHRA and CDR2 is YSYEKL. This CDR3 contains 16 residues. Losses at the gene ends were 4 bases for V and 5 bases for J; bases not matched to a gene: 7.